This paragraph reports one TCR beta chain. Its antigen is unidentified. The data belong to a study of CXCR3-negative and CXCR3-positive naive CD8 T cells. The wider study: Sequencing yielded some 150 million TRB reads, roughly 1.5 +/- 0.3 million per library.

Study-wide points: Memory cells diverged, while naive CXCR3-positive and CXCR3-negative cells had similar TRBV-TRBJ usage. Both naive subsets showed comparably high diversity, and memory CD8+ cells showed much lower diversity.

The libraries of TRB cDNA were constructed through 5' RACE using UMI labels. TCRdb reprocessed the 5' RACE reads, with one entry per CDR3 protein and no DNA. The sample holds around 29,000 distinct CDR3 sequences. Subsets of CD8+ T cells were each sorted in triplicate at about 300,000 cells apiece. In germline, CDR1 is LGHDT, CDR2 YNNKEL (reference sequence). CDR3 size: 15 residues. The sequenced material came from memory CD8+ T cells from blood. This rearrangement joins TRBV3-1 to TRBJ2-2; checking the TCRdb D call of TRBD1 is not possible without DNA. This receptor was taken from a human donor in good health. Some clones in this sample may be carry-over from other donors' samples. The CDR3 loop reads CASKPPGQKAGELFF.